Shown below are 10 T cell receptor beta chains from a single sample sequenced in a study of shared clonotypes between healthy human individuals. The repertoire was sequenced with immunoSEQ multiplex PCR; TCRdb's copy has only in-frame clones and lacks some. The repertoire holds some 1,600,000 clones, 98% seen once, with approximately 0.44% in the top ten. The sequenced material came from naive CD4+ T cells sorted from blood. Documented subset: CD45RA+ positively selected. These receptors originate from a man aged 25-40 years in good health.

The chain links TRBV7-2 to TRBJ2-3, with D possibly being TRBD2 (5 bases). The CDR3 sequence is 14 residues long. Per germline, CDR1 SGHTA and CDR2 FQGNSA. The V gene lost 5 bases and the J gene lost 1 base, with 10 bases spanning the gap. The CDR3 DNA reads as TGTGCCAGCAGCCGCTCTAGCCGCACAGATACGCAGTATTTT. Translated: CASSRSSRTDTQYF.

CDR3 amino acids: CASSLTSSGADTQYF. The CDR3 region has the DNA TGTGCCAGCAGCTTAACGAGTAGCGGAGCAGATACGCAGTATTTT. The J gene is TRBJ2-3, the V gene TRBV7-3; TRBD2 is a possible D gene (6 bases). CDR3 length: 15 residues. V lost 0 bases, J lost 4 bases, and 11 bases lay in between. Germline values: CDR1 SGHTA, CDR2 FQGTGA.

The CDR3 DNA reads as TGTGCCACCGCATACAGGGGTATCCCGAACACCGGGGAGCTGTTTTTT. It yields the protein CATAYRGIPNTGELFF. The chain recombines TRBV19 with TRBJ2-2; 7 bases line up with TRBD1. There are 16 residues in the CDR3. V lost 10 bases, J lost 0 bases, and 11 bases stayed unmatched. CDR1 LNHDA and CDR2 SQIVND come from the germline V gene (reference sequence).

This clone was observed once. The gene calls are TRBV7-2 and TRBJ2-7; D might be TRBD2 (6 bases). The CDR3 extends over 15 amino acids. V was cut by 3 bases and J by 5 bases, with 17 bases left in between. Germline V gene lookup returns CDR1 SGHTA and CDR2 FQGNSA. CDR3 residues: CASSFDPASVDEQYF. The DNA of the CDR3 is TGTGCCAGCAGCTTCGACCCAGCTAGCGTCGACGAGCAGTACTTC.

This chain joins TRBV7-9 and TRBJ1-2; no reliable D call. Germline V gene lookup returns CDR1 SEHNR and CDR2 FQNEAQ (reference sequence). Deletions cut 5 bases from V and 2 bases from J, with 12 bases between. The CDR3 is 14 amino acids. Here the CDR3 reads CASSANDPNYGYTF. As DNA, the CDR3 is TGTGCCAGCAGCGCTAACGATCCGAACTATGGCTACACCTTC.

Here the CDR3 reads CASSLQTGSLTQYF. The CDR3 nucleotides read TGTGCCAGCAGCTTGCAAACAGGGTCCTTGACGCAGTATTTT. The chain couples TRBV5-5 to TRBJ2-3; tentatively, D is TRBD1 (6 bases). The CDR3 runs 14 residues. The ends were cut back, 1 base at V and 9 bases at J, with 15 bases in the middle. From germline, CDR1 is SGHKS and CDR2 YYEKEE (reference sequence).

This chain links TRBV27 with TRBJ1-5, with unresolved D. The length of the CDR3 is 16 residues. The germline V gene encodes CDR1 MNHEY and CDR2 SMNVEV (reference sequence). The V gene lost 5 bases and the J gene lost 1 base, with 15 bases spanning the gap. The CDR3: CASSPYWYFSNQPQHF. The CDR3 DNA sequence: TGTGCCAGCAGTCCCTATTGGTATTTCAGCAATCAGCCCCAGCATTTT.

The chain carries TRBV5-1 and TRBJ2-2; the match to TRBD2 covers 7 bases. The germline gives CDR1 SGHRS, CDR2 YFSETQ. V was pared by 6 bases and J by 6 bases, with 5 bases of the junction left unmatched. CDR3 length: 13 residues. The CDR3: CASNSLAAGELFF. CDR3 bases: TGCGCCAGCAATTCGCTAGCGGCCGGGGAGCTGTTTTTT.

The genes are TRBV14 and TRBJ2-1, with D possibly called TRBD1 or TRBD2 (5 bases each). The CDR3 has 13 residues. CDR1 and CDR2 from the germline V gene are SGHDN and FVKESK. V was shortened by 1 base and J by 15 bases, with 16 bases between the two germline ends. CDR3 residues: CASSQGRRDRWFF. The CDR3 DNA reads TGTGCCAGCAGCCAAGGGAGGAGAGACAGATGGTTCTTC.

The chain recombines TRBV19 with TRBJ2-2; 9 bases match TRBD2. The CDR3 loop spans 16 amino acids. Germline V CDR1 and CDR2: LNHDA, SQIVND (reference sequence). With V trimmed by 4 bases and J by 4 bases, 7 bases remained unmatched. The CDR3 region is CASSSPSGIRTGELFF. The CDR3 coding sequence is TGTGCCAGTAGTAGCCCTAGCGGGATACGCACCGGGGAGCTGTTTTTT.